Below are 25 T cell receptor beta chains sequenced from a single sample in a study of T cells in Graves' hyperthyroidism and ophthalmopathy. RNA transcripts yielded amplified TCR beta CDR3 regions. TCR CDR3 regions were first amplified by RT-PCR with HTBI primers. From the multiplex PCR reads, TCRdb called clonotypes with MiXCR, one entry per CDR3 protein. In the table there are under 450,000 distinct CDR3 sequences, more than 15% of which are singletons. Material: blood. The receptors originated from a woman between 18 and 29 years old with Graves' hyperthyroidism.

This clonotype was detected many times. This chain uses TRBV2 with TRBJ2-3, with 7 bases that match TRBD2. Germline V gene sequence: CDR1 SNHLY, CDR2 FYNNEI. Unmatched junction bases numbered 4, after V lost 5 bases and J lost 5 bases. CDR3 length equals 13 residues. CDR3 DNA sequence: TGTGCCAGCAGTCGGAGCGGGGTAGATACGCAGTATTTT. Amino acids: CASSRSGVDTQYF.

This clonotype appeared many times. The chain recombines TRBV12-3 or TRBV12-4 with TRBJ2-3; tentative D call: TRBD1 (6 bases). V lost 7 bases and J 6 bases, leaving 14 bases between the germline ends. The CDR3 totals 13 residues. The CDR3 protein is CASKRRQADTQYF. The CDR3 nucleotides read TGTGCCAGCAAGCGCAGACAGGCCGATACGCAGTATTTT.

This clonotype was seen many times. The genes are TRBV7-9 and TRBJ2-1, with D possibly being TRBD2 (5 bases). Between the trimmed V and J ends, which lost 0 bases and 6 bases, there was a span of 18 bases. Germline-derived CDR1 and CDR2 are SEHNR and FQNEAQ (reference sequence). CDR3 length: 17 residues. CDR3 region: CASSLALETKLLNEQFF. In DNA, the CDR3 is TGTGCCAGCAGCTTAGCGCTTGAGACTAAACTTCTCAATGAGCAGTTCTTC.

This clonotype showed up many times. J is TRBJ2-3 and V is TRBV20-1; 12 bases fit TRBD2. CDR3 length: 13 residues. Looked up from germline, CDR1 is DFQATT and CDR2 is SNEGSKA (reference sequence). Trimming cost V 6 bases and J 13 bases; bases outside gene matches: 11. CDR3 protein: CSAPFGLAGNEYF. As DNA, the CDR3 is TGCAGTGCCCCCTTCGGACTAGCGGGAAATGAGTATTTT.

This clonotype was found many times. The rearrangement joins TRBV20-1 to TRBJ2-5, with 8 bases lining up with TRBD2. The CDR3 has 15 amino acids. The trim removed 6 bases at V and 2 bases at J, leaving 11 bases unmatched. Germline assignment: CDR1 DFQATT and CDR2 SNEGSKA (reference sequence). For the CDR3, the DNA is TGCAGTGCCAGGCCCCTACTAGCGGAACAAGAGACCCAGTACTTC. Its translation: CSARPLLAEQETQYF.

This clonotype has at least ten counts. The chain employs TRBV12-3 or TRBV12-4 and TRBJ1-6; D is uncertain. The CDR3 length is 17 residues. The germline V and J ends were trimmed by 6 bases and 0 bases, with 15 bases remaining between them. CDR3 residues: CASRRGRLSSYNSPLHF. DNA of the CDR3: TGTGCCAGCAGGCGCGGACGGCTGAGCTCCTATAATTCACCCCTCCACTTT.

V and J are TRBV9 and TRBJ2-7; perhaps D is TRBD1 or TRBD2 (7 bases each). The V and J ends lost 0 bases and 5 bases respectively, with 15 bases between them. CDR3 size: 15 residues. Germline assignment: CDR1 SGDLS and CDR2 YYNGEE. The DNA of the CDR3 is TGTGCCAGCAGCGTAGCTACGGCAGGGGGGGACGAGCAGTACTTC. This sequence encodes CASSVATAGGDEQYF.

This clonotype was observed many times. The chain links TRBV12-3 or TRBV12-4 to TRBJ2-3; 8 nucleotides agree with TRBD1. CDR3 length: 14 amino acids. V gave up 6 bases and J gave up 0 bases; unmatched junction bases: 2. CDR3 DNA: TGTGCCAGCAGGACAGGGGTTAGCACAGATACGCAGTATTTT. It specifies CASRTGVSTDTQYF.

There are many counts of this clonotype. The CDR3 DNA sequence: TGTGCCAGCAGCTTGGTTACCAAATCTTTAGAGACCCAGTACTTC. Translation: CASSLVTKSLETQYF. The chain couples TRBV5-5 to TRBJ2-5; D gene unclear. The ends were cut back, 0 bases at V and 4 bases at J, with 13 bases in the middle. Germline CDR1 and CDR2: SGHKS and YYEKEE (reference sequence). The CDR3 totals 15 residues.

This clonotype came up many times. This rearrangement joins TRBV29-1 to TRBJ2-7; 8 nucleotides align to TRBD2. Losses at the gene ends were 5 bases for V and 5 bases for J; bases not matched to a gene: 8. This CDR3 region has 13 residues. Germline CDR1 reads SQVTM; CDR2 reads ANQGSEA. CDR3 protein: CSVRRTAGDEQYF. In DNA form, the CDR3 reads TGCAGCGTTCGTCGGACAGCGGGGGACGAGCAGTACTTC.

This clonotype was seen repeatedly, ten times or more. The chain recombines TRBV30 with TRBJ2-7; D is possibly TRBD1 (5 bases). V lost 1 base to trimming and J lost 5 bases, with 9 bases between them. Germline loops: CDR1 GTSNPN, CDR2 SVGIG (reference sequence). The CDR3 covers 12 residues. CDR3 nucleotide sequence: TGTGCCTGGAGTGAACAGGACGACGAGCAGTACTTC. It is translated as CAWSEQDDEQYF. Full variable domain (outside the CDR3, taken from reference TRBV30 and TRBJ2-7): SQTIHQWPATLVQPVGSPLSLECTVEGTSNPNLYWYRQAAGRGLQLLFYSVGIGQISSEVPQNLSASRPQDRQFILSSKKLLLSDSGFYLCAWSEQDDEQYFGPGTRLTVT.

This clonotype has a count of ten or more. V is TRBV6-5 and J is TRBJ2-5; no reliable D call. The CDR3 length is 13 residues. CDR1 is MNHEY and CDR2 is SVGAGI in the germline V gene. The V gene lost 2 bases and the J gene lost 10 bases, with 14 bases spanning the gap. Here the CDR3 reads CASSYAPVPIQYF. Here the CDR3 DNA reads TGTGCCAGCAGTTACGCCCCGGTCCCTATCCAGTACTTC.

This clonotype was observed many times. The chain has TRBV7-9 and TRBJ2-1; D perhaps matches TRBD2 (6 bases). The ends were cut back, 2 bases at V and 3 bases at J, with 8 bases in the middle. CDR1 and CDR2 (germline): SEHNR, FQNEAQ (reference sequence). The CDR3 runs 14 residues. The CDR3 nucleotides are TGTGCCAGCAGCTTACGACTAGGCTACAATGAGCAGTTCTTC. Amino acids: CASSLRLGYNEQFF. Complete variable domain (other parts from reference TRBV7-9 and TRBJ2-1): DTGVSQNPRHKITKRGQNVTFRCDPISEHNRLYWYRQTLGQGPEFLTYFQNEAQLEKSRLLSDRFSAERPKGSFSTLEIQRTEQGDSAMYLCASSLRLGYNEQFFGPGTRLTVL.

This clonotype has a count of ten or more. This chain joins TRBV20-1 and TRBJ2-5; 10 nucleotides align to TRBD2. After removal of 2 bases from V and 5 bases from J, the junction contained 11 bases not matched to a gene. This CDR3 is 16 amino acids long. Germline V lookup: CDR1 DFQATT, CDR2 SNEGSKA (reference sequence). In nucleotides, the CDR3 is TGCAGTGCTAGATTCAGGAGGCTAGCGGGGGTTGAGACCCAGTACTTC. Amino acid sequence: CSARFRRLAGVETQYF.

This clonotype has ten or more counts. V usage is TRBV20-1 and J usage is TRBJ2-1, with 9 bases identical to TRBD2. Germline CDR1 is DFQATT and CDR2 is SNEGSKA (reference sequence). The CDR3 is made up of 16 amino acids. J was trimmed by 0 bases and V by 1 base; bases with no gene match: 4. CDR3 coding DNA: TGCAGTGCTAGAGCCCTTAGCGGGAGCTCCTACAATGAGCAGTTCTTC. This codes for CSARALSGSSYNEQFF.

This clonotype was seen at least ten times. The chain combines TRBV7-3 with TRBJ2-1, with a weak D call TRBD2 (5 bases). The germline gives CDR1 SGHTA, CDR2 FQGTGA. The CDR3 loop spans 17 amino acids. V lost 5 bases, J lost 4 bases, and 21 bases lay in between. CDR3 sequence: CASSPLPSGGQYNEQFF. For the CDR3, the DNA is TGTGCCAGCAGCCCCCTCCCCTCCGGCGGGCAATACAATGAGCAGTTCTTC.

This clonotype came up many times. The chain is built from TRBV28 and TRBJ2-7; D gene uncertain. V was shortened by 6 bases and J by 3 bases, with 12 bases between the two germline ends. The CDR3 runs to 13 residues. Germline loops: CDR1 MDHEN, CDR2 SYDVKM. The CDR3 nucleotides read TGTGCCAGCAGACCCCCGGTAGACTACGAGCAGTACTTC. Protein sequence: CASRPPVDYEQYF. The full variable domain, its missing parts supplied by reference TRBV28 and TRBJ2-7, is DVKVTQSSRYLVKRTGEKVFLECVQDMDHENMFWYRQDPGLGLRLIYFSYDVKMKEKGDIPEGYSVSREKKERFSLILESASTNQTSMYLCASRPPVDYEQYFGPGTRLTVT.

In its sample, this clonotype was seen many times. V usage is TRBV7-9 and J usage is TRBJ2-2, with D tentatively TRBD2 (5 bases). This CDR3 is built from 15 residues. CDR1 and CDR2 from the germline V gene are SEHNR and FQNEAQ (reference sequence). V was cut by 5 bases and J by 1 base, with 11 bases left in between. The CDR3 DNA reads as TGTGCCAGCAGCGCAAAAGAGGGGAACACCGGGGAGCTGTTTTTT. Translating it yields CASSAKEGNTGELFF.

The chain uses TRBV7-9 and TRBJ1-6; no definite D call. V dropped 4 bases and J dropped 5 bases, with 9 bases sitting between them. The germline V gene has CDR1 SEHNR and CDR2 FQNEAQ (reference sequence). The CDR3 runs 14 residues. The CDR3 coding sequence is TGTGCCAGCAGCTGGACGTCCGATAATTCACCCCTCCACTTT. Protein: CASSWTSDNSPLHF.

V and J are TRBV12-5 and TRBJ1-1; no firm D call. The CDR3 loop spans 12 amino acids. The germline CDR1 and CDR2 sequences are LGHNT and FRNRAP. V was shortened by 4 bases and J by 7 bases, with 10 bases between the two germline ends. The CDR3 is CASGSPWGEAFF. The CDR3 DNA sequence: TGTGCTAGTGGTTCCCCTTGGGGTGAAGCTTTCTTT.

The chain carries TRBV24-1 and TRBJ1-6, with unresolved D. Germline V gives CDR1 KGHDR, CDR2 SFDVKD. Trimming stripped 0 bases from V and 7 bases from J, with 9 bases between. CDR3 length: 15 amino acids. The CDR3 nucleotides are TGTGCCACCAGTGATTTGGGACGGATCAATTCACCCCTCCACTTT. Amino acid sequence: CATSDLGRINSPLHF.

This clonotype was seen at least ten times. The chain joins TRBV27 to TRBJ2-1; TRBD1 or TRBD2 may be the D gene (5 bases each). Germline loops: CDR1 MNHEY, CDR2 SMNVEV (reference sequence). This CDR3 contains 17 residues. V lost 5 bases, J lost 3 bases, and 20 bases lay in between. CDR3 in DNA: TGTGCCAGCAGTAAGAGCCCAGGGACGGACCTCTACAATGAGCAGTTCTTC. Protein: CASSKSPGTDLYNEQFF.

This clonotype was found a few times. The chain couples TRBV14 to TRBJ2-2, with a weak D call TRBD2 (5 bases). The CDR3 runs to 17 residues. The germline CDR1 and CDR2 sequences are SGHDN and FVKESK. Trimming pared 0 bases from V and 4 bases from J, leaving 15 bases between. CDR3 DNA: TGTGCCAGCAGCCAAGATGCGGGCGAGATAGGCACCGGGGAGCTGTTTTTT. Translated: CASSQDAGEIGTGELFF.

The table lists this clonotype with many counts. The chain combines TRBV6-1 with TRBJ1-2; D is possibly TRBD1 (6 bases). V was cut by 6 bases and J by 7 bases, with 12 bases left in between. CDR3 length: 12 residues. CDR1 and CDR2 from the germline V gene are MNHNS and SASEGT. The CDR3 nucleotides are TGTGCCAGCAGCCCACAGGGTCGTGGCTACACCTTC. As protein: CASSPQGRGYTF.

This clonotype was picked up many times. The rearrangement uses TRBV7-8 and TRBJ2-7, with 9 positions matching TRBD1. Per germline, CDR1 SGHVS and CDR2 FQNEAQ. After removal of 5 bases from V and 2 bases from J, the junction contained 4 bases not matched to a gene. The CDR3 runs to 14 residues. The chain's CDR3 is CASSNRQGAYEQYF. The CDR3 DNA follows: TGTGCCAGCAGCAACCGACAGGGGGCCTACGAGCAGTACTTC.